This is a list of T cell receptor beta chains from one sample in a study of technical replicates of blood from several donors. The repertoire was sequenced with immunoSEQ multiplex PCR; TCRdb's copy has only in-frame clones and lacks some. This sample has some 100,000 clones; nearly 96% occur once, and the top ten carry approximately 0.21%. Sequencing input: T cells isolated from PBMCs. These receptors all come from a human donor in good health. The CDR3 runs from the conserved cysteine through the conserved F or W. Fields, in order: clone size, CDR3 length, J gene, V gene, D gene, CDR3 DNA, CDR3 protein. D genes are given only for firm matches. Rows may omit the clone size; those that give it use once, few, many or a size class.

clone_size: -; cdr3_length: 14; j_call: TRBJ2-3; v_call: TRBV27; d_call: -; cdr3_nt: TGTGCCAGCTCACCCGACAGGGGAGGGGATACGCAGTATTTT; cdr3_aa: CASSPDRGGDTQYF
clone_size: -; cdr3_length: 16; j_call: TRBJ2-3; v_call: TRBV7-9; d_call: -; cdr3_nt: TGTGCCAGCAGCTTGTATCGGCAACTAAACACAGATACGCAGTATTTT; cdr3_aa: CASSLYRQLNTDTQYF
clone_size: -; cdr3_length: 15; j_call: TRBJ1-3; v_call: TRBV4-1; d_call: -; cdr3_nt: TGCGCCAGCAGCCAACTCGGGTTCACTGGAAACACCATATATTTT; cdr3_aa: CASSQLGFTGNTIYF
clone_size: -; cdr3_length: 12; j_call: TRBJ2-1; v_call: TRBV5-6; d_call: -; cdr3_nt: TGTGCCAGCAGTGGGGGGTGGGATGAGCAGTTCTTC; cdr3_aa: CASSGGWDEQFF
clone_size: -; cdr3_length: 16; j_call: TRBJ2-7; v_call: TRBV27; d_call: TRBD1; cdr3_nt: TGTGCCAGCAGTTTGGCCCAGGGGGCTCACTCCTACGAGCAGTACTTC; cdr3_aa: CASSLAQGAHSYEQYF
clone_size: -; cdr3_length: 13; j_call: TRBJ2-5; v_call: TRBV28; d_call: -; cdr3_nt: TGTGCCAGCAGGGGGAGGTTGGGGGAGACCCAGTACTTC; cdr3_aa: CASRGRLGETQYF
clone_size: -; cdr3_length: 16; j_call: TRBJ2-5; v_call: TRBV19; d_call: TRBD1; cdr3_nt: TGTGCCAGTAGTCCCGACCGGGACAGGGGGCGAGAGACCCAGTACTTC; cdr3_aa: CASSPDRDRGRETQYF
clone_size: -; cdr3_length: 15; j_call: TRBJ1-5; v_call: TRBV28; d_call: -; cdr3_nt: TGTGCCAGCAGTTCCGCGGGGGGAGAATATCAGCCCCAGCATTTT; cdr3_aa: CASSSAGGEYQPQHF
clone_size: -; cdr3_length: 16; j_call: TRBJ2-5; v_call: TRBV5-4; d_call: TRBD2; cdr3_nt: TGTGCCAGCAGCTTGAAAGGGATAGCGGGGGGAGAGACCCAGTACTTC; cdr3_aa: CASSLKGIAGGETQYF
clone_size: -; cdr3_length: 15; j_call: TRBJ2-3; v_call: TRBV5-4; d_call: -; cdr3_nt: TGTGCCAGCAGCTTGGACAGGCCCTCTCCAGATACGCAGTATTTT; cdr3_aa: CASSLDRPSPDTQYF
clone_size: -; cdr3_length: 20; j_call: TRBJ2-1; v_call: TRBV10-1; d_call: TRBD2; cdr3_nt: TGCGCCAGCCGCACCCTGGGACTAGCGGGAGGGCCGGGTACCTACAATGAGCAGTTCTTC; cdr3_aa: CASRTLGLAGGPGTYNEQFF
clone_size: -; cdr3_length: 17; j_call: TRBJ2-2; v_call: TRBV19; d_call: -; cdr3_nt: TGTGCCAGTACCCCCATCGCCAGGGCTTCTCGAACCGGGGAGCTGTTTTTT; cdr3_aa: CASTPIARASRTGELFF
clone_size: -; cdr3_length: 14; j_call: TRBJ2-7; v_call: TRBV11-3; d_call: -; cdr3_nt: TGTGCCAGCAGCCCCCCTGGAGGATTCTACGAGCAGTACTTC; cdr3_aa: CASSPPGGFYEQYF
clone_size: once; cdr3_length: 15; j_call: TRBJ2-3; v_call: TRBV10-1; d_call: TRBD2; cdr3_nt: TGCGCCAGCAGTGACGCGGGACTAGTCTCAGATACGCAGTATTTT; cdr3_aa: CASSDAGLVSDTQYF
clone_size: -; cdr3_length: 14; j_call: TRBJ1-1; v_call: TRBV29-1; d_call: TRBD1; cdr3_nt: TGCAGCGTTAACAGGGGGTTTTCGAACACTGAAGCTTTCTTT; cdr3_aa: CSVNRGFSNTEAFF